These 8 T cell receptor beta chains were sequenced from one sample in a study of shared clonotypes between healthy human individuals. TCRdb keeps only in-frame clones here, not all; method: immunoSEQ multiplex PCR. This repertoire shows 2,500,000 or so clones, approximately 94% found once; its top ten account for under 0.15%. Sequenced: naive CD4+ T cells sorted from blood. Sample subset: CD45RA+ positively selected. The source of these receptors is a man younger than 35 in good health.

This chain joins TRBV5-8 and TRBJ1-6; D ambiguous. Trimming pared 4 bases from V and 0 bases from J, leaving 8 bases between. The CDR3 consists of 15 residues. Germline assignment: CDR1 SGHTS and CDR2 YDEGEE. The CDR3: CASSPTDSYNSPLHF. The CDR3, as DNA: TGTGCCAGCAGCCCCACCGACTCCTATAATTCACCCCTCCACTTT.

This clone has a single count. The same CDR3 also results from other DNA sequences found in this sample. The chain has TRBV4-3 and TRBJ2-3, with unresolved D. The CDR3 totals 14 residues. The germline CDR1 and CDR2 sequences are LGHNA and YSLEER. V was cut by 0 bases and J by 6 bases, with 10 bases left in between. This CDR3 reads CASSQDSPPDTQYF. The CDR3 nucleotides are TGCGCCAGCAGCCAAGATTCCCCCCCGGATACGCAGTATTTT.

The chain combines TRBV19 with TRBJ2-7; D uncertain. CDR1 is LNHDA and CDR2 is SQIVND in the germline V gene (reference sequence). V shed 1 base and J shed 3 bases, with 16 bases lying between them. The CDR3 has 16 amino acids. The CDR3 region has the DNA TGTGCCAGTAGTATAGGTATGGTTTCAGGAAACTACGAGCAGTACTTC. Its translation: CASSIGMVSGNYEQYF. The variable domain in full, with the rest retrieved from reference TRBV19 and TRBJ2-7, is DGGITQSPKYLFRKEGQNVTLSCEQNLNHDAMYWYRQDPGQGLRLIYYSQIVNDFQKGDIAEGYSVSREKKESFPLTVTSAQKNPTAFYLCASSIGMVSGNYEQYFGPGTRLTVT.

This chain uses TRBV5-1 with TRBJ2-5; no reliable D call. CDR3 length equals 13 residues. V lost 4 bases and J lost 3, with 10 bases in between. The V gene's germline CDR1 is SGHRS and CDR2 YFSETQ. The CDR3 nucleotides read TGCGCCAGCAGCCGAGCCCTAAAAGAGACCCAGTACTTC. Translated: CASSRALKETQYF.

J is TRBJ1-2 and V is TRBV28; D ambiguous. There are 15 residues in the CDR3. Trimming pared 3 bases from V and 1 base from J, leaving 12 bases between. Germline V gene lookup returns CDR1 MDHEN and CDR2 SYDVKM. The CDR3, as DNA: TGTGCCAGCAGTTTGCGGAGAGATATTAACTATGGCTACACCTTC. This gives the protein CASSLRRDINYGYTF.

The rearrangement uses TRBV5-4 and TRBJ2-2; 7 nucleotides match TRBD1. V shed 2 bases, J shed 5 bases, and the junction held 9 bases outside the gene matches. The CDR3 extends over 16 amino acids. Germline loops: CDR1 SGHNT, CDR2 YYREEE (reference sequence). DNA for the CDR3: TGTGCCAGCAGCTTAGGCGAGACAGGGTATACCGGGGAGCTGTTTTTT. Translated, it gives CASSLGETGYTGELFF.

The chain is built from TRBV5-1 and TRBJ1-3, with TRBD1 as a possible D gene (6 bases). The germline CDR1 and CDR2 sequences are SGHRS and YFSETQ. The CDR3 extends over 16 amino acids. Deletions cut 4 bases from V and 0 bases from J, with 14 bases between. The CDR3 region is CASSGGQQLSGNTIYF. For the CDR3, the DNA is TGCGCCAGCAGCGGCGGACAGCAACTCTCTGGAAACACCATATATTTT.

The V call is TRBV19, the J call TRBJ2-4; 12 bases are a match to TRBD1. The CDR3 consists of 20 residues. V shed 5 bases, J shed 5 bases, and the junction held 19 bases outside the gene matches. The germline V gene encodes CDR1 LNHDA and CDR2 SQIVND (reference sequence). The DNA for the CDR3 is TGTGCCAGTAGTGTCTCCGGGACAGGGGGCTCCATATTGGTCCAAAACATTCAGTACTTC. This encodes CASSVSGTGGSILVQNIQYF.